The TCR delta chain under discussion was sequenced for a study of gamma-delta T cells after stem cell transplantation. This CDR3 contains 18 residues. V lost 1 base and J 0 bases, leaving 20 bases between the germline ends. Germline V gene data show CDR1 as GEAIGNYY and CDR2 as EKD. To note about this clone: A read error likely explains why the TCRdb protein, taken from a much larger clone, differs from this DNA's translation at residue 10; the protein shown is translated from the DNA.

TCRdb called clones anew from the RT-PCR reads with CATT. The data show 5,000 to 7,500 delta-chain clones, around 25% seen once. The sequencing input was gamma-delta T cells. This chain uses TRDV2 with TRDJ1; D possibly corresponds to TRDD3 (5 bases). The receptor was derived from a human donor. It is not recorded whose cells these are; they may come from a transplant donor. CDR3 sequence reads: CACDTLTDGARYTDKLIF. The CDR3 coding sequence is TGTGCCTGTGACACTCTGACTGATGGGGCAAGGTACACCGATAAACTCATCTTT.